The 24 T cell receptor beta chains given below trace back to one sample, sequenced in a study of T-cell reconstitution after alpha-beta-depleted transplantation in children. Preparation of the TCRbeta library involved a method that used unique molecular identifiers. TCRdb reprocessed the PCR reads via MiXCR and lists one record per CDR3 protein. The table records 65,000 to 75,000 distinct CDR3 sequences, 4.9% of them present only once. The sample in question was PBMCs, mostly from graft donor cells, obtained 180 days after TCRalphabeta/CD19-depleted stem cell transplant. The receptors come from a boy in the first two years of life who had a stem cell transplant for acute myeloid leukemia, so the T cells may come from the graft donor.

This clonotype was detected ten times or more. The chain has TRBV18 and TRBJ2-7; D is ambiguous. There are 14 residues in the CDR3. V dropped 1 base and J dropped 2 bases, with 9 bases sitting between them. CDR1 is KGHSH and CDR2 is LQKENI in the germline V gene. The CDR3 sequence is CASSPREAAYEQYV. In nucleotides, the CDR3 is TGTGCCAGCTCACCACGTGAGGCAGCCTACGAGCAGTACGTC.

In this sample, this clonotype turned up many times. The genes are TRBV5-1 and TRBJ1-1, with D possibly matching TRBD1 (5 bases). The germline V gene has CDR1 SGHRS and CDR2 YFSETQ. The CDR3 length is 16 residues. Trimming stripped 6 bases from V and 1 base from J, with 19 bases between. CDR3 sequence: CASKRGYERSNTEAFF. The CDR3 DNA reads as TGCGCCAGCAAAAGGGGCTACGAGAGGTCGAACACTGAAGCTTTCTTT.

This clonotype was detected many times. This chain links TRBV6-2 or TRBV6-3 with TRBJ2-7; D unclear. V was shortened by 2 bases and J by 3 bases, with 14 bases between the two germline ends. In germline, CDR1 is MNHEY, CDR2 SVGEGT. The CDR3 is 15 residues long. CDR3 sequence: CASSYRPDADYEQYF. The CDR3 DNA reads TGTGCCAGCAGTTACCGACCCGACGCGGACTACGAGCAGTACTTC.

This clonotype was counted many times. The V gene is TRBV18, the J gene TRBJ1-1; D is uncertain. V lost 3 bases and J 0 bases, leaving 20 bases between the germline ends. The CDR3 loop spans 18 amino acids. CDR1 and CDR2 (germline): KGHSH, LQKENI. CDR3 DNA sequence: TGTGCCAGCTCACCGACTACCGGTTTTGTAGGGATGAACACTGAAGCTTTCTTT. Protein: CASSPTTGFVGMNTEAFF.

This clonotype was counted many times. The CDR3 here is CAWSLTLSYEQYF. CDR3 DNA: TGTGCCTGGAGTCTGACACTCTCCTACGAGCAGTACTTC. The genes are TRBV30 and TRBJ2-7; no clear D. The CDR3 is 13 amino acids. V lost 2 bases and J lost 0, with 8 bases in between. The germline gives CDR1 GTSNPN, CDR2 SVGIG (reference sequence).

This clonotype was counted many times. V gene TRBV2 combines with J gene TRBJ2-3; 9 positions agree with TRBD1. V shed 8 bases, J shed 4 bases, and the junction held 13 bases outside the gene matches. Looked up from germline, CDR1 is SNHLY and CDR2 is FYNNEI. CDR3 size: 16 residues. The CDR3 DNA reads TGTGCCAGCCCCGCTGAACCCGGGACAGGGTCAGATACGCAGTATTTT. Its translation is CASPAEPGTGSDTQYF.

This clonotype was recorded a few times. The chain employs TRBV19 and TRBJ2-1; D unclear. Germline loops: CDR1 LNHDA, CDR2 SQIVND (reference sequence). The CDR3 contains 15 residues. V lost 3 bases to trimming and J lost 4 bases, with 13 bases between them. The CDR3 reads CASSITGVGYNEQFF. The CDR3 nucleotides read TGTGCCAGTAGTATTACTGGGGTAGGGTACAATGAGCAGTTCTTC.

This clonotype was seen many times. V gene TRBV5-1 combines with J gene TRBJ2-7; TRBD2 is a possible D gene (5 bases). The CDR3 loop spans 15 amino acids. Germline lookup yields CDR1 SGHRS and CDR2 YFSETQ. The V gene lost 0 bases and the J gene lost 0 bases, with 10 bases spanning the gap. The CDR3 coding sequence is TGCGCCAGCAGCTTGGAGGGAGTCAACTCCTACGAGCAGTACTTC. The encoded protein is CASSLEGVNSYEQYF.

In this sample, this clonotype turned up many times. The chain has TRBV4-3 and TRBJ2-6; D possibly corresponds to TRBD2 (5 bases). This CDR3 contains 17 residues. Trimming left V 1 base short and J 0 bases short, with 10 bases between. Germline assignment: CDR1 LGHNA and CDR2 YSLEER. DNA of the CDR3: TGCGCCAGCAGCCAAGTTCAGAGGGTCTCTGGGGCCAACGTCCTGACTTTC. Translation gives CASSQVQRVSGANVLTF.

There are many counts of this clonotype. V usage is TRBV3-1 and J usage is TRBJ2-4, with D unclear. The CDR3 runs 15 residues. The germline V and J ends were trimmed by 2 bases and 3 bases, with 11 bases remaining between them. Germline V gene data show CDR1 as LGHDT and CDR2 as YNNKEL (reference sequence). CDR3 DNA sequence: TGTGCCAGCAGCCAATTGGGGTCAGTCAAAAACATTCAGTACTTC. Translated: CASSQLGSVKNIQYF.

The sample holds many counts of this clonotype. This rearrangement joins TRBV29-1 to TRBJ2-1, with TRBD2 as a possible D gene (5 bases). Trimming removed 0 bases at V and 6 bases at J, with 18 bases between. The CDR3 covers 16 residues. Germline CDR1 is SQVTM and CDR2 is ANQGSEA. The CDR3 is CSVEDPPEGPPNEQFF. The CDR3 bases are TGCAGCGTTGAAGACCCCCCTGAGGGCCCCCCCAATGAGCAGTTCTTC.

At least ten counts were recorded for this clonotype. Here the CDR3 reads CASSLPRTGGTSTDTQYF. CDR3 coding DNA: TGTGCCAGCAGTCTCCCTCGGACAGGGGGGACTAGCACAGATACGCAGTATTTT. The genes are TRBV12-3 or TRBV12-4 and TRBJ2-3, with 10 bases fitting TRBD1. J was trimmed by 0 bases and V by 5 bases; bases with no gene match: 11. This CDR3 contains 18 residues.

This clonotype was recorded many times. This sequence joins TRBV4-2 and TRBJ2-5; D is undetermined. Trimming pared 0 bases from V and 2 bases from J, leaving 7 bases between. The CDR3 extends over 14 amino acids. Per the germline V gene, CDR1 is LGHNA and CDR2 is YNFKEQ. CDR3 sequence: CASSQERMQETQYF. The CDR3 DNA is TGTGCCAGCAGCCAAGAACGGATGCAAGAGACCCAGTACTTC.

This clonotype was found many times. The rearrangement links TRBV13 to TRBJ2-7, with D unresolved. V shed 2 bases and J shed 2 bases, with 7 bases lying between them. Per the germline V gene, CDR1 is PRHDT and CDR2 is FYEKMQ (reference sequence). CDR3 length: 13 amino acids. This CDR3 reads CASSLFRAYEQYF. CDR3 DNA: TGTGCCAGCAGCTTATTCCGTGCCTACGAGCAGTACTTC.

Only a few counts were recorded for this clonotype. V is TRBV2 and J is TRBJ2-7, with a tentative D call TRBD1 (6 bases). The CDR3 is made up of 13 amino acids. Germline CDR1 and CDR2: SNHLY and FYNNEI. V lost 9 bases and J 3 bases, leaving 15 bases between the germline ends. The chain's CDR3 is CASKPLRGYEQYV. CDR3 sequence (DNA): TGTGCCAGTAAACCACTCAGGGGCTACGAGCAGTACGTC.

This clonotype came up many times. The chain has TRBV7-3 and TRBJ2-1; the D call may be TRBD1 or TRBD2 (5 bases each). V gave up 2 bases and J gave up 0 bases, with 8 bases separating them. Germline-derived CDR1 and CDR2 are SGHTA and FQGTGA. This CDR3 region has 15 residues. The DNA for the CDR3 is TGTGCCAGCAGCTTATCAGGGACCTCCTACAATGAGCAGTTCTTC. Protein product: CASSLSGTSYNEQFF.

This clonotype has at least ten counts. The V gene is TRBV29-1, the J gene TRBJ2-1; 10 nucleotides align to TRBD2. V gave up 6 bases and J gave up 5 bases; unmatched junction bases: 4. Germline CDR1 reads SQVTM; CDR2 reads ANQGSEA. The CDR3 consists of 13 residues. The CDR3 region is CSVSGGANNEQFF. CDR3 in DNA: TGCAGCGTGAGCGGGGGGGCTAACAATGAGCAGTTCTTC.

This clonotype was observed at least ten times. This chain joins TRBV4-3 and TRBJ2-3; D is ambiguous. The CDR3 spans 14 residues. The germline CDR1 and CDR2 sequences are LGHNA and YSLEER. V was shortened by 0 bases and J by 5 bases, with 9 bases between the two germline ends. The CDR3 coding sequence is TGCGCCAGCAGCCAAGAGGCCCGACTAGATACGCAGTATTTT. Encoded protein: CASSQEARLDTQYF.

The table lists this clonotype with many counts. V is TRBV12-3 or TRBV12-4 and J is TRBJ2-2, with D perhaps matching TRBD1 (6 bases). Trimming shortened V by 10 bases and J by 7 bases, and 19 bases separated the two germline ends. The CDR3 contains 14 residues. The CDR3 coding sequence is TGTGCCACGCGAGACAGGTTCCAAATCGGGGAGCTGTTTTTT. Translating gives CATRDRFQIGELFF.

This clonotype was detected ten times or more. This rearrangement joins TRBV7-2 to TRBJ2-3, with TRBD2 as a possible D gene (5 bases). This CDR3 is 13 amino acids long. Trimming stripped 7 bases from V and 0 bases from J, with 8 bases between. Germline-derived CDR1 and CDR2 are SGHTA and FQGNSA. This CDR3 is CASKRRSTDTQYF. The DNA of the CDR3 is TGTGCCAGCAAAAGGAGGAGCACAGATACGCAGTATTTT.

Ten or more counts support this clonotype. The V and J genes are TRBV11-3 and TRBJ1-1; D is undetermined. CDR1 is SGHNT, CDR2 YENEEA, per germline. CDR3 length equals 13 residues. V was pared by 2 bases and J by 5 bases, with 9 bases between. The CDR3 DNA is TGTGCCAGCAGCTTATCGCGGGGTACTGAAGCTTTCTTT. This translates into CASSLSRGTEAFF.

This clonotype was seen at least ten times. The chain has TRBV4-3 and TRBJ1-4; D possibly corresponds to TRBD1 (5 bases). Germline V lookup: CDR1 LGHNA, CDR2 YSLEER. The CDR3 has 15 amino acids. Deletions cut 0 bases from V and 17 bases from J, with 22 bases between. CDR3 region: CASSQEISSGTLRFF. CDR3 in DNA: TGCGCCAGCAGCCAAGAAATAAGTTCCGGGACTCTACGATTTTTT.

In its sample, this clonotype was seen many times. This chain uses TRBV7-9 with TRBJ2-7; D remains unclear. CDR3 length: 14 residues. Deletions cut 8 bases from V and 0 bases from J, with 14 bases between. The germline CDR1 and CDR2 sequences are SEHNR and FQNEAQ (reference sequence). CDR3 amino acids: CASRYGDLSYEQYF. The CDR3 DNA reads TGTGCCAGCCGTTACGGTGACCTCTCCTACGAGCAGTACTTC.

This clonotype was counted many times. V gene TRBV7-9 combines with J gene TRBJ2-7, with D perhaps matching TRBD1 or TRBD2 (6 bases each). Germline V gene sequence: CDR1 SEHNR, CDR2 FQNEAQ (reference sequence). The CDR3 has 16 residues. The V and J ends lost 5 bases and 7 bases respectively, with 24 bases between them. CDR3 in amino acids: CASSGRRLGGAGEQYF. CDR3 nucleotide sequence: TGTGCCAGCAGCGGCAGGAGGCTAGGGGGTGCGGGGGAGCAGTACTTC.